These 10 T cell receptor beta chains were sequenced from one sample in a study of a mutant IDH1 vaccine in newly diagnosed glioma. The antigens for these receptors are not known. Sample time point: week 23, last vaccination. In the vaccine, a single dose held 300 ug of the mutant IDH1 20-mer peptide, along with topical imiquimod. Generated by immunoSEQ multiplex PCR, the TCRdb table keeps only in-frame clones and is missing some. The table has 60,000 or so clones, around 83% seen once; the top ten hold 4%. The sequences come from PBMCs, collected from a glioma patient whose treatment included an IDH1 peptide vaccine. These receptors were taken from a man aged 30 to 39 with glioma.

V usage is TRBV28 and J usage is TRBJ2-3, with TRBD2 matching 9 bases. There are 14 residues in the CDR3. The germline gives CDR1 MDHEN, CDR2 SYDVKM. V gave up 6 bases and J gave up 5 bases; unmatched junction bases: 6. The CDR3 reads CASSERGAGDTQYF. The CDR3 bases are TGTGCCAGCAGCGAGCGGGGGGCCGGAGATACGCAGTATTTT.

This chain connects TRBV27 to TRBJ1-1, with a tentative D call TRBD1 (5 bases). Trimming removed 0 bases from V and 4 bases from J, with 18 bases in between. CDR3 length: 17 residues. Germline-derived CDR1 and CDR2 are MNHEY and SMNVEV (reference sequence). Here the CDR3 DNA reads TGTGCCAGCAGTTTATCGGAGGCCACTAAGAGGGGCACTGAAGCTTTCTTT. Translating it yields CASSLSEATKRGTEAFF.

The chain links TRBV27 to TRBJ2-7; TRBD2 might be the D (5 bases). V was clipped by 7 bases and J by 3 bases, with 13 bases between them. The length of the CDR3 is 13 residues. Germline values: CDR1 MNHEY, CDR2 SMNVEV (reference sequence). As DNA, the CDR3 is TGTGCCAGCACCACTCTCGGGGACTACGAGCAGTACTTC. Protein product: CASTTLGDYEQYF.

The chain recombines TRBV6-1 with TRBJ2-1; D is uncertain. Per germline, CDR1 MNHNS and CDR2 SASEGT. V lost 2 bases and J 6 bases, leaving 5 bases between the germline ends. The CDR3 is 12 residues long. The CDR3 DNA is TGTGCCAGCAGTGAATTTATCAATGAGCAGTTCTTC. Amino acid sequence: CASSEFINEQFF.

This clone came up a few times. CDR3 sequence: CASSPTANSGNTIYF. CDR3 sequence (DNA): TGTGCCAGTAGTCCAACAGCCAACTCTGGAAACACCATATATTTT. The chain carries TRBV19 and TRBJ1-3; D remains unclear. The V gene's germline CDR1 is LNHDA and CDR2 SQIVND (reference sequence). Trimming took 5 bases from V and 0 from J, leaving 11 bases between them. CDR3 size: 15 residues.

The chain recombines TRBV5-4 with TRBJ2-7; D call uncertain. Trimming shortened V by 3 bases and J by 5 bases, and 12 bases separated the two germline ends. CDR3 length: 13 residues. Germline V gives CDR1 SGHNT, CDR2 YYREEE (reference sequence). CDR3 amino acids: CASSWRGADEQYF. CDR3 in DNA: TGTGCCAGCAGCTGGCGAGGAGCCGACGAGCAGTACTTC.

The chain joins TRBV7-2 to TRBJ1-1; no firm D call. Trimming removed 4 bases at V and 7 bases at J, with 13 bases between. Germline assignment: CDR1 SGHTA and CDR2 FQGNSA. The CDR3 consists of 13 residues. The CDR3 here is CASSSLGQLEAFF. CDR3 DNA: TGTGCCAGCAGCTCCTTAGGGCAGCTTGAAGCTTTCTTT.

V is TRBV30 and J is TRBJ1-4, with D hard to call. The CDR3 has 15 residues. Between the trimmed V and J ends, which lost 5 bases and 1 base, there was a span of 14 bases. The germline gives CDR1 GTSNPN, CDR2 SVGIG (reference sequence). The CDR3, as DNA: TGTGCCTGGTGTCCTATGGACGGAACTAATGAAAAACTGTTTTTT. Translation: CAWCPMDGTNEKLFF.

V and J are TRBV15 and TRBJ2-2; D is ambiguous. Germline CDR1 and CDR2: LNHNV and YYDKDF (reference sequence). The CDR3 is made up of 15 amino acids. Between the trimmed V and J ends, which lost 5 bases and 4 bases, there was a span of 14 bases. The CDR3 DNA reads TGTGCCACCAGCGGGGTCCGAAGTAGCACCGGGGAGCTGTTTTTT. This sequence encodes CATSGVRSSTGELFF.

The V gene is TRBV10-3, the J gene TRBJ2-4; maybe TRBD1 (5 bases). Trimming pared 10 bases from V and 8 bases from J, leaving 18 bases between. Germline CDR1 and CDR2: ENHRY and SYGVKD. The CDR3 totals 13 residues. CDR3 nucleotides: TGTGCCACCAGCCCAGGATCACAGGACATTCAGTACTTC. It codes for CATSPGSQDIQYF.